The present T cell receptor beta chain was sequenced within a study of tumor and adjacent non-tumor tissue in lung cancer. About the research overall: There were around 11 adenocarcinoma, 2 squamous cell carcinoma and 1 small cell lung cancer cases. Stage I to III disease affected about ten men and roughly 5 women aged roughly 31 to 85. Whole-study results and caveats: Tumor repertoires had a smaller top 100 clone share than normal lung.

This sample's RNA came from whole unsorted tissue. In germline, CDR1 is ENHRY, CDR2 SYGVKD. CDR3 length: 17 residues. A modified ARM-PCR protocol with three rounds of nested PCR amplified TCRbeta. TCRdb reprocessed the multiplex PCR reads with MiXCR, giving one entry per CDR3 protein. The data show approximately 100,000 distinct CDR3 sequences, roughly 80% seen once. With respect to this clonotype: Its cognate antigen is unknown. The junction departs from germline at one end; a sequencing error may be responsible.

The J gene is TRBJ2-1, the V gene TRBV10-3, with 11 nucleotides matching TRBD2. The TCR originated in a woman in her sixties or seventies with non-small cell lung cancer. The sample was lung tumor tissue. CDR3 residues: CDISELGLADGYNEQFF. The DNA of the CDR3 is TGTGACATCAGTGAACTGGGACTAGCGGATGGCTACAATGAGCAGTTCTTC.